This TCR beta chain was obtained from a study of human T cells and chemical hapten exposure. Overall study results and limits: In the PT1 data, expanded TCR counts showed a positive correlation with patch test score.

TCRdb analysed the RACE reads with MiXCR anew, one entry per CDR3 protein. There are some 190,000 distinct CDR3 sequences in the sample; 20% to 25% occur only once, and roughly 6.7% lies in the top ten. The sample's time point: patch test 1, 2 weeks after DPC sensitization. Treatment here: therapeutic diphenylcyclopropenone sensitization with weekly scalp DPC. Suited to DPC and affected by alopecia, the donors ranged from 18 to 70 years old. V lost 2 bases and J 6 bases, leaving 17 bases between the germline ends. Germline lookup yields CDR1 SQVTM and CDR2 ANQGSEA. The length of the CDR3 is 14 residues. Comments on this clonotype: The antigen is undetermined.

The specimen comprised whole blood, sampled in connection with sensitization to the hapten diphenylcyclopropenone (DPC). This TCR derives from a woman aged 45-65 years with alopecia areata. Some clones in this sample may be carry-over from other donors' samples. The J gene is TRBJ2-7, the V gene TRBV29-1; D might be TRBD1 (6 bases). CDR3 sequence (DNA): TGCAGCGTTGAAATCAGGGGTACGGGTGGCGAGCAGTACTTC. Encoded protein: CSVEIRGTGGEQYF.